Each of the 23 T cell receptor beta chains below was sequenced from the same sample in a study of OX40 agonist ivuxolimab in advanced cancers. Only in-frame clones appear in the TCRdb table, and some are missing; sequencing was by immunoSEQ multiplex PCR. The sample consists of some 74,000 clones, roughly 82% of them appearing once. Sequencing was performed on CD4+ or CD8+ T cells sorted from blood, taken in a trial of the OX40 agonist ivuxolimab. The receptors stem from an adult with an advanced solid tumor such as melanoma, head and neck, liver or kidney cancer.

This chain links TRBV6-1 with TRBJ1-5; no firm D call. Trimming removed 4 bases from V and 6 bases from J, with 13 bases in between. The CDR3 consists of 14 residues. Germline CDR1 MNHNS, CDR2 SASEGT. The CDR3 DNA sequence: TGTGCCAGCAGTGCGAAGGATGGCGGTCAGCCCCAGCATTTT. Its translation is CASSAKDGGQPQHF.

The chain has TRBV6-1 and TRBJ1-4; D is perhaps TRBD1 (5 bases). Germline CDR1 is MNHNS and CDR2 is SASEGT. There are 16 residues in the CDR3. Trimming pared 2 bases from V and 0 bases from J, leaving 10 bases between. The CDR3 sequence: CASSEHRGATNEKLFF. The CDR3 DNA sequence: TGTGCCAGCAGTGAACATCGGGGCGCAACTAATGAAAAACTGTTTTTT.

This clone came up many times. V is TRBV13 and J is TRBJ2-1; D is uncertain. From germline, CDR1 is PRHDT and CDR2 FYEKMQ (reference sequence). V was cut by 0 bases and J by 9 bases, with 18 bases left in between. The CDR3 extends over 16 amino acids. In nucleotides, the CDR3 is TGTGCCAGCAGCTTAGGCCTTGCGGAATTAGGCGGTGAGCAGTTCTTC. It encodes CASSLGLAELGGEQFF.

This sequence joins TRBV18 and TRBJ2-5; D is unresolved. The CDR3 has 14 residues. Germline V gives CDR1 KGHSH, CDR2 LQKENI. V was pared by 3 bases and J by 4 bases, with 12 bases between. CDR3 residues: CASSPPPLGETQYF. The CDR3 coding sequence is TGTGCCAGCTCACCCCCCCCCTTGGGAGAGACCCAGTACTTC.

This clone was counted only a few times. The DNA of the CDR3 is TGTGCCAGCAGCTTAGAAGCGGGGGGCGCGAACACCGGGGAGCTGTTTTTT. Amino acids: CASSLEAGGANTGELFF. The chain joins TRBV7-9 to TRBJ2-2; 9 nucleotides agree with TRBD2. This CDR3 spans 17 amino acids. The J segment lost 0 bases and the V segment lost 1 base, leaving 3 bases of the junction unmatched. From germline, CDR1 is SEHNR and CDR2 FQNEAQ (reference sequence).

Only one count was recorded for this clone. The chain has TRBV18 and TRBJ2-3, with 7 bases lining up with TRBD2. The V gene end was trimmed by 3 bases and the J gene end by 2 bases; junction bases not matched to a gene: 5. CDR1 and CDR2 (germline): KGHSH, LQKENI. The CDR3 runs to 15 residues. The CDR3 coding sequence is TGTGCCAGCTCACCGGCACTAGCGCTCACAGATACGCAGTATTTT. It specifies CASSPALALTDTQYF.

This chain joins TRBV7-6 and TRBJ2-2, with D possibly being TRBD1 (6 bases). CDR3 length equals 19 residues. V shed 0 bases and J shed 0 bases, with 17 bases lying between them. CDR1 and CDR2 from the germline V gene are SGHVS and FNYEAQ. Written as DNA, the CDR3 is TGTGCCAGCAGCTTAGCTGGGGCAGGGGCGCCATCGAACACCGGGGAGCTGTTTTTT. Translating gives CASSLAGAGAPSNTGELFF.

The chain links TRBV5-4 to TRBJ2-1; TRBD2 aligns across 8 bases. Unmatched junction bases numbered 10, after V lost 7 bases and J lost 1 base. CDR1 is SGHNT and CDR2 is YYREEE in the germline V gene (reference sequence). The length of the CDR3 is 16 residues. The CDR3 is CASCPGGAESYNEQFF. The CDR3 nucleotides read TGTGCCAGCTGCCCGGGGGGGGCAGAGTCCTACAATGAGCAGTTCTTC.

The chain is built from TRBV7-8 and TRBJ2-5; TRBD1 matches 7 bases. The CDR3 length is 14 residues. The germline gives CDR1 SGHVS, CDR2 FQNEAQ. V shed 5 bases, J shed 3 bases, and the junction held 6 bases outside the gene matches. The chain's CDR3 is CASSTYRGKETQYF. The CDR3 DNA reads as TGTGCCAGCAGCACTTACAGGGGTAAAGAGACCCAGTACTTC.

J is TRBJ2-3 and V is TRBV20-1; D is uncertain. V shed 0 bases and J shed 8 bases, with 6 bases lying between them. Germline V gene sequence: CDR1 DFQATT, CDR2 SNEGSKA (reference sequence). CDR3 size: 11 residues. CDR3 amino acids: CSARDWGTQYF. The CDR3, as DNA: TGCAGTGCTAGAGACTGGGGTACGCAGTATTTT.

This clone occurred a few times. The chain has TRBV9 and TRBJ2-5; a possible D gene is TRBD1 (6 bases). This CDR3 is built from 14 residues. V gave up 4 bases and J gave up 3 bases, with 13 bases separating them. Germline CDR1 is SGDLS and CDR2 is YYNGEE. This CDR3 reads CASSPGTTEETQYF. For the CDR3, the DNA is TGTGCCAGCAGCCCCGGGACAACCGAAGAGACCCAGTACTTC.

Only one count was recorded for this clone. The V call is TRBV5-5, the J call TRBJ2-7; D may be TRBD1 (6 bases). Deletions cut 3 bases from V and 1 base from J, with 17 bases between. CDR3 length equals 16 residues. The V gene's germline CDR1 is SGHKS and CDR2 YYEKEE (reference sequence). As DNA, the CDR3 is TGTGCCAGCAGCTGGGACACAGGGACCTCTTCCTACGAGCAGTACTTC. Its protein is CASSWDTGTSSYEQYF.

CDR3 region: CASSLVPKQPQHF. The CDR3 nucleotides are TGTGCCAGCAGCTTAGTACCCAAACAGCCCCAGCATTTT. This chain connects TRBV7-2 to TRBJ1-5; no definite D call. The CDR3 consists of 13 residues. The germline CDR1 and CDR2 sequences are SGHTA and FQGNSA. Trimming removed 1 base at V and 7 bases at J, with 8 bases between.

CDR3 coding DNA: TGTGCCACCAGCAGAGATTTAGGGAGGGTCGAGCAGTACTTC. It specifies CATSRDLGRVEQYF. The chain employs TRBV15 and TRBJ2-7; TRBD2 agrees at 7 bases. Germline CDR1 reads LNHNV; CDR2 reads YYDKDF (reference sequence). J lost 6 bases, V lost 0 bases, and 5 bases had no gene match. The CDR3 loop spans 14 amino acids.

This chain connects TRBV7-2 to TRBJ1-5; TRBD1 might be the D (6 bases). V lost 5 bases to trimming and J lost 3 bases, with 20 bases between them. Germline-derived CDR1 and CDR2 are SGHTA and FQGNSA. This CDR3 has 17 residues. The CDR3 coding sequence is TGTGCCAGCAGCCATACGGGTCTACAGGGCTTCAATCAGCCCCAGCATTTT. It specifies CASSHTGLQGFNQPQHF.

This clone has only a few counts. This sequence joins TRBV11-3 and TRBJ2-2, with D perhaps TRBD1 or TRBD2 (7 bases each). The CDR3 covers 15 residues. Trimming stripped 8 bases from V and 4 bases from J, with 17 bases between. Germline V gene data show CDR1 as SGHNT and CDR2 as YENEEA. CDR3 DNA sequence: TGTGCCAGCTCTTTTTCAGGGGGGGTCACCGGGGAGCTGTTTTTT. This codes for CASSFSGGVTGELFF.

In the case of this clone: Other nucleotide sequences from this sample produce the same CDR3. V and J are TRBV5-1 and TRBJ2-1; D unresolved. This CDR3 comprises 15 residues. V lost 0 bases, J lost 5 bases, and 12 bases lay in between. Germline V CDR1 and CDR2: SGHRS, YFSETQ. The CDR3 is CASSLGVGGNNEQFF. The CDR3 DNA reads TGCGCCAGCAGCTTGGGTGTGGGTGGAAACAATGAGCAGTTCTTC.

As for this clone: A junction end diverges from the germline sequence, so it may reflect a read error. This CDR3 is CASTQKTGVPNTEAFF. CDR3 nucleotides: TGCGCCAGCACTCAAAAAACGGGCGTCCCGAACACTGAAGCTTTCTTT. The chain recombines TRBV23-1 with TRBJ1-1; D is undetermined. TRBV23-1 is assigned to the ORF class and has an uncertain function. CDR3 size: 16 residues.

The rearrangement uses TRBV6-6 and TRBJ1-3; weak D call: TRBD1 (5 bases). The CDR3 has 13 residues. Germline assignment: CDR1 MNHNY and CDR2 SVGAGI (reference sequence). Trimming took off 7 bases at V and 5 bases at J, with 12 bases between the two ends. DNA of the CDR3: TGTGCCAGCAATGGGGGGATTAGAAACACCATATATTTT. This codes for CASNGGIRNTIYF.

Notes on this clone: Other nucleotide sequences in the sample specify the same CDR3. The gene calls are TRBV29-1 and TRBJ2-5; the match to TRBD2 covers 8 bases. Germline V CDR1 and CDR2: SQVTM, ANQGSEA. V lost 4 bases to trimming and J lost 5 bases; unmatched junction nucleotides: 9. This CDR3 spans 14 amino acids. CDR3 sequence: CSVGTSGGVETQYF. DNA for the CDR3: TGCAGCGTTGGTACTAGCGGAGGGGTGGAGACCCAGTACTTC.

This chain uses TRBV6-1 with TRBJ2-3; 7 bases agree with TRBD2. CDR3 length: 14 residues. Germline CDR1 reads MNHNS; CDR2 reads SASEGT. V lost 4 bases and J lost 0; bases outside the gene matches: 1. The CDR3 DNA is TGTGCCAGCAGTGCTAGCGGAAGCACAGATACGCAGTATTTT. It translates to CASSASGSTDTQYF.

CDR3: CASSFLGESSEQYF. The CDR3, as DNA: TGTGCCAGCAGCTTTTTAGGGGAGAGTAGCGAGCAGTACTTC. V gene TRBV7-9 combines with J gene TRBJ2-7, with D perhaps TRBD1 or TRBD2 (5 bases each). CDR3 length equals 14 residues. The germline gives CDR1 SEHNR, CDR2 FQNEAQ (reference sequence). V shed 3 bases and J shed 6 bases, with 15 bases lying between them. The full variable domain, its missing parts supplied by reference TRBV7-9 and TRBJ2-7, is DTGVSQNPRHKITKRGQNVTFRCDPISEHNRLYWYRQTLGQGPEFLTYFQNEAQLEKSRLLSDRFSAERPKGSFSTLEIQRTEQGDSAMYLCASSFLGESSEQYFGPGTRLTVT.

The J gene is TRBJ2-3, the V gene TRBV7-2, with TRBD2 as a possible D gene (6 bases). Germline V gives CDR1 SGHTA, CDR2 FQGNSA. V was trimmed by 5 bases and J by 3 bases, leaving 15 bases between them. This CDR3 is 15 amino acids long. The CDR3: CASSIRLVGTDTQYF. Written as DNA, the CDR3 is TGTGCCAGCAGCATCCGACTAGTCGGGACAGATACGCAGTATTTT.